Below are 9 T cell receptor beta chains sequenced from a single sample in a study of shared clonotypes between healthy human individuals. Positively selected for CCR7, the CD45RO-negative cells used as naive CD8 cells excluded terminally differentiated effector memory CD45RA+ cells. TCRdb keeps only in-frame clones here, not all; method: immunoSEQ multiplex PCR. Of over 2 million clones listed, roughly 94% are singletons. The sample taken for sequencing was naive CD8+ T cells sorted from blood. These TCRs come from a man between 18 and 29 years old in good health.

Points on this clone: At the DNA level, this CDR3 is encoded by other sequences in the same sample as well. V is TRBV29-1 and J is TRBJ2-2; no definite D call. There are 12 residues in the CDR3. V was pared by 5 bases and J by 4 bases, with 8 bases between. Germline V gene sequence: CDR1 SQVTM, CDR2 ANQGSEA. The CDR3 loop is CSVLESTGELFF. In DNA, the CDR3 is TGCAGCGTTTTGGAGAGCACCGGGGAGCTGTTTTTT.

The V call is TRBV2, the J call TRBJ1-4; possible D gene TRBD1, 5 bases. Trimming removed 6 bases at V and 3 bases at J, with 17 bases between. Germline V gene sequence: CDR1 SNHLY, CDR2 FYNNEI. The CDR3 runs to 16 residues. Here the CDR3 reads CASSAPGGNANEKLFF. The CDR3 bases are TGTGCCAGCAGCGCCCCCGGGGGGAACGCTAATGAAAAACTGTTTTTT.

This CDR3 reads CASSQVAGQVNSPLHF. Here the CDR3 DNA reads TGCGCCAGCAGCCAAGTGGCCGGACAGGTCAATTCACCCCTCCACTTT. V gene TRBV4-1 combines with J gene TRBJ1-6; 7 bases are shared with TRBD1. This CDR3 is built from 16 residues. In germline, CDR1 is MGHRA, CDR2 YSYEKL. With V trimmed by 1 base and J by 7 bases, 7 bases remained unmatched.

The CDR3 loop reads CASSLYSSPSDEQYF. The CDR3 bases are TGTGCCAGCAGTCTCTATTCCTCCCCGAGCGACGAGCAGTACTTC. The V gene is TRBV28, the J gene TRBJ2-7; unclear D gene. The length of the CDR3 is 15 residues. V shed 5 bases and J shed 5 bases, with 19 bases lying between them. Germline V gene data show CDR1 as MDHEN and CDR2 as SYDVKM.

The chain carries TRBV28 and TRBJ2-3; D not resolved. This CDR3 spans 15 amino acids. Deletions cut 1 base from V and 0 bases from J, with 8 bases between. CDR1 is MDHEN, CDR2 SYDVKM, per germline. CDR3 loop: CASSLFGVSTDTQYF. DNA of the CDR3: TGTGCCAGCAGTTTATTTGGTGTCAGCACAGATACGCAGTATTTT.

The gene calls are TRBV6-5 and TRBJ2-3, with 9 positions matching TRBD2. J was trimmed by 1 base and V by 5 bases; bases with no gene match: 4. The CDR3 spans 15 residues. The germline V gene encodes CDR1 MNHEY and CDR2 SVGAGI. CDR3 sequence: CASSPERGGTDTQYF. CDR3 in DNA: TGTGCCAGCAGTCCGGAGCGGGGGGGCACAGATACGCAGTATTTT.

The chain joins TRBV28 to TRBJ2-7; D possibly uses TRBD1 or TRBD2 (5 bases each). Trimming removed 2 bases at V and 6 bases at J, with 11 bases between. The CDR3 sequence is 13 residues long. Germline CDR1 is MDHEN and CDR2 is SYDVKM. CDR3 region: CASSLPSGLEQYF. The CDR3 DNA reads TGTGCCAGCAGTTTACCTTCGGGGCTCGAGCAGTACTTC.

With regard to this clone: Other DNA sequences of this sample code for an identical CDR3. The chain combines TRBV7-3 with TRBJ2-1; perhaps TRBD2 as D (6 bases). V lost 3 bases to trimming and J lost 8 bases, with 11 bases between them. Germline V CDR1 and CDR2: SGHTA, FQGTGA. The CDR3 is made up of 13 amino acids. CDR3 in amino acids: CASSLGLGDEQFF. The CDR3 DNA reads as TGTGCCAGCAGCTTGGGACTGGGGGATGAGCAGTTCTTC.

The J gene is TRBJ2-7, the V gene TRBV27; D unresolved. V was shortened by 10 bases and J by 5 bases, with 18 bases between the two germline ends. This CDR3 comprises 13 residues. The V gene's germline CDR1 is MNHEY and CDR2 SMNVEV (reference sequence). In DNA, the CDR3 is TGTGCCACCAAGTACTCACCTCGGGACGAGCAGTACTTC. Its translation: CATKYSPRDEQYF.